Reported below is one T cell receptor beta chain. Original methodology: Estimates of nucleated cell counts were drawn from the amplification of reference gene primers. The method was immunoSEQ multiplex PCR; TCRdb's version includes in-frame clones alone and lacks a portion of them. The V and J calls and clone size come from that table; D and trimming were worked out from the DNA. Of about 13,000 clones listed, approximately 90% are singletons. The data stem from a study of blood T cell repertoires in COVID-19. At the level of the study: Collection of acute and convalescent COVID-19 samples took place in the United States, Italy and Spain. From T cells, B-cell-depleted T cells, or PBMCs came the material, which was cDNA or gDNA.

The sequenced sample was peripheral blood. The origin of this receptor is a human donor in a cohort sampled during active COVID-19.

CDR3 sequence (DNA): TGTGCCAGCAGCCCAAGCGGGAGGCAGGCAGATACGCAGTATTTT. Translation gives CASSPSGRQADTQYF. The rearrangement links TRBV7-8 to TRBJ2-3; 9 positions match TRBD2. V lost 5 bases and J lost 4; bases outside the gene matches: 7. This CDR3 has 15 amino acids. The germline V gene encodes CDR1 SGHVS and CDR2 FQNEAQ.